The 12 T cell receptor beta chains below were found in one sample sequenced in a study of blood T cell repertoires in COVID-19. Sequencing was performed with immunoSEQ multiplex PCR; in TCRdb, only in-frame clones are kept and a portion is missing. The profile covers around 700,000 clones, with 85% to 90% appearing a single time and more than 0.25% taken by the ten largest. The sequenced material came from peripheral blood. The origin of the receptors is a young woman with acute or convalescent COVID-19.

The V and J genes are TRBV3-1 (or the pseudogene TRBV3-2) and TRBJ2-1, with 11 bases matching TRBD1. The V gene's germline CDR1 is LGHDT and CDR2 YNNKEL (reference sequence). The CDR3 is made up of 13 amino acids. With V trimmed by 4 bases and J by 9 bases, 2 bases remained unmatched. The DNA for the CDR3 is TGTGCCAGCAGCCCCGGGACAGGGGGTGAGCAGTTCTTC. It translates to CASSPGTGGEQFF.

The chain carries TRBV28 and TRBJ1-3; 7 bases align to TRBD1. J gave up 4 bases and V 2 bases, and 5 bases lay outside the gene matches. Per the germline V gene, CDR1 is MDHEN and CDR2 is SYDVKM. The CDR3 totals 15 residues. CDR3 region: CASSLHRGMGNTIYF. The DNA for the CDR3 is TGTGCCAGCAGTTTACACAGGGGAATGGGAAACACCATATATTTT.

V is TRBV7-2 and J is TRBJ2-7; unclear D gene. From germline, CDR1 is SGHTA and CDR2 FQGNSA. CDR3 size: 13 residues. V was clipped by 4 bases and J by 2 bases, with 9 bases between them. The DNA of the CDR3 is TGTGCCAGCAGCTCTACCCTAACCTACGAGCAGTACTTC. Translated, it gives CASSSTLTYEQYF.

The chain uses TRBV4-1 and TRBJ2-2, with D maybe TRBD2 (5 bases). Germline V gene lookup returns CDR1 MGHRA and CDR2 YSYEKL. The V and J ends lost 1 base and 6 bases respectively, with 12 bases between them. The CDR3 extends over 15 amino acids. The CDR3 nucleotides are TGCGCCAGCAGCCAAGTCGGTCTAGCTTCCGGGGAGCTGTTTTTT. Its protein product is CASSQVGLASGELFF.

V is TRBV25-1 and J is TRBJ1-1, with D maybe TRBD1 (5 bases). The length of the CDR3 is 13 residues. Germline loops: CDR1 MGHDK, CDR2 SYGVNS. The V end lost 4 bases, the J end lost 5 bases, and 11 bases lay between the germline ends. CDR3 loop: CASSVAGFTEAFF. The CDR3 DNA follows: TGTGCCAGCAGTGTGGCAGGGTTTACTGAAGCTTTCTTT.

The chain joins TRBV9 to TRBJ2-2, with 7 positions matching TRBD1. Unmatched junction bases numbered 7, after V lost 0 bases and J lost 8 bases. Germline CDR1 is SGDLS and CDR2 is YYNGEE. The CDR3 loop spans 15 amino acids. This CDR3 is CASSVEPFRGGELFF. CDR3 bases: TGTGCCAGCAGCGTAGAACCGTTCAGGGGGGGGGAGCTGTTTTTT.

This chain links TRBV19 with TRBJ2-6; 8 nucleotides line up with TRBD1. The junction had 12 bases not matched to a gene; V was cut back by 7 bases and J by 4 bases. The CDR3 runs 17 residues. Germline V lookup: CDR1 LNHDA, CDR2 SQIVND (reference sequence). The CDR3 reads CASNPGDRGAGANVLTF. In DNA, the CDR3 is TGTGCCAGTAACCCCGGTGACAGGGGTGCCGGGGCCAACGTCCTGACTTTC.

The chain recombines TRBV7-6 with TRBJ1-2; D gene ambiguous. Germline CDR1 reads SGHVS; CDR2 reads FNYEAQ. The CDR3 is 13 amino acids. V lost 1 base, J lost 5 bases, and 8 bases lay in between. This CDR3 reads CASSLDGGYGYTF. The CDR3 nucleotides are TGTGCCAGCAGCTTAGATGGAGGGTATGGCTACACCTTC. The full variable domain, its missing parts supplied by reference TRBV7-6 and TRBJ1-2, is GAGVSQSPRYKVTKRGQDVALRCDPISGHVSLYWYRQALGQGPEFLTYFNYEAQQDKSGLPNDRFSAERPEGSISTLTIQRTEQRDSAMYRCASSLDGGYGYTFGSGTRLTVV.

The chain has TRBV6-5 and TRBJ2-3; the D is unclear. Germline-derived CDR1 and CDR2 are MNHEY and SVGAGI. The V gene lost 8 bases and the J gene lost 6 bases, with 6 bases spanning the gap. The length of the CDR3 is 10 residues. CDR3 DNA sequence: TGTGCCAGCGGGCCTGATACGCAGTATTTT. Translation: CASGPDTQYF.

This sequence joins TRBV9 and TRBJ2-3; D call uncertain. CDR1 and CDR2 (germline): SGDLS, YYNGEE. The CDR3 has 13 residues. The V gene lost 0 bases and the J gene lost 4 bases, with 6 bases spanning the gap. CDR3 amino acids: CASSVGLADTQYF. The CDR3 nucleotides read TGTGCCAGCAGCGTAGGGCTAGCAGATACGCAGTATTTT. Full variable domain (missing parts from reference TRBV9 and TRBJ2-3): DSGVTQTPKHLITATGQRVTLRCSPRSGDLSVYWYQQSLDQGLQFLIQYYNGEERAKGNILERFSAQQFPDLHSELNLSSLELGDSALYFCASSVGLADTQYFGPGTRLTVL.

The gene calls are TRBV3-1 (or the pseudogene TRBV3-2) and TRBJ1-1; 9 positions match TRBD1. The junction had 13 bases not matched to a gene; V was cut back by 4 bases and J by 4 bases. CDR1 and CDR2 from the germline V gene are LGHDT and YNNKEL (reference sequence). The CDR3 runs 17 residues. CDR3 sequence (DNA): TGTGCCAGCAGCCCCCGGGACAGGGTACGGATAGGCACTGAAGCTTTCTTT. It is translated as CASSPRDRVRIGTEAFF.

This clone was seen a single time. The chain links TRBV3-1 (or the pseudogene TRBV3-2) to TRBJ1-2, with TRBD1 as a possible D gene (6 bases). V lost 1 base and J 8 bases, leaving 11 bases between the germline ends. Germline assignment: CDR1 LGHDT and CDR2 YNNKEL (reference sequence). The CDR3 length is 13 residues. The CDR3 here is CASSQGQGRGYTF. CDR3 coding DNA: TGTGCCAGCAGCCAAGGGCAGGGGAGAGGCTACACCTTC.